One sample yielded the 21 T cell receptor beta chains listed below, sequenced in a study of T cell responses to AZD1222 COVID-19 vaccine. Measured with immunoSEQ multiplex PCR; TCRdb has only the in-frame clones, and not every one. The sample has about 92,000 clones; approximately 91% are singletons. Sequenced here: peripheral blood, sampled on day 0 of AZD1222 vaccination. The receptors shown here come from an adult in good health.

The CDR3 loop reads CASSKMGGTGEQYF. The CDR3 DNA reads as TGTGCCAGCAGCAAAATGGGGGGCACTGGCGAGCAGTACTTC. The chain has TRBV9 and TRBJ2-7, with D perhaps given as TRBD1 or TRBD2 (6 bases each). Per germline, CDR1 SGDLS and CDR2 YYNGEE. CDR3 length equals 14 residues. V was trimmed by 4 bases and J by 6 bases, leaving 17 bases between them.

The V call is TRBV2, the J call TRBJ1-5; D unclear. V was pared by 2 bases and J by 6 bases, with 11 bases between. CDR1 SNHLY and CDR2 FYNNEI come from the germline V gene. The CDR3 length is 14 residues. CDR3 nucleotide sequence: TGTGCCAGCAGTGAATTGGGGTCTACTCAGCCCCAGCATTTT. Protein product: CASSELGSTQPQHF.

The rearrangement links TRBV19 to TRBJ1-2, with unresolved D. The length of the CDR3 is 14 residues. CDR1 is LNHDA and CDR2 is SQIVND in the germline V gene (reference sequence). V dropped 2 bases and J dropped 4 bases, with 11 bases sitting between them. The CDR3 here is CASSISGGSYGYTF. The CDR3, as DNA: TGTGCCAGTAGTATATCAGGCGGTTCCTATGGCTACACCTTC.

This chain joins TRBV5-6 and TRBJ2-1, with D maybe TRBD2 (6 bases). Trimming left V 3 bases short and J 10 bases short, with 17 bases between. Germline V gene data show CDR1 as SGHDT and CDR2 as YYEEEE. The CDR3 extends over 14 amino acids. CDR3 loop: CASSSTDAGYEQFF. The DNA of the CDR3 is TGTGCCAGCAGCTCCACCGATGCGGGGTACGAGCAGTTCTTC.

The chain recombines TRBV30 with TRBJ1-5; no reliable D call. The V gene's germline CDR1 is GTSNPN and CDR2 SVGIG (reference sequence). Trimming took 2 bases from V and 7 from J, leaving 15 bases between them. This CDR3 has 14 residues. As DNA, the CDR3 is TGTGCCTGGAGTTTCGAGGGCGTAAGACAGCCCCAGCATTTT. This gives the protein CAWSFEGVRQPQHF.

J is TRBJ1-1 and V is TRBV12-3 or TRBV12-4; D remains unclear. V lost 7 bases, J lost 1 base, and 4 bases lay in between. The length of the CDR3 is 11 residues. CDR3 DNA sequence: TGTGCCAGCACCGAGAACACTGAAGCTTTCTTT. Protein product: CASTENTEAFF.

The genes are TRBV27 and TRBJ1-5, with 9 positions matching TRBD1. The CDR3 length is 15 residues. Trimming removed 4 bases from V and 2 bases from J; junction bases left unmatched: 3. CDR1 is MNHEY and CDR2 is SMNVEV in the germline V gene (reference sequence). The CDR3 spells CASSSQGAGNQPQHF. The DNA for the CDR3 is TGTGCCAGCAGTTCACAGGGGGCGGGCAATCAGCCCCAGCATTTT.

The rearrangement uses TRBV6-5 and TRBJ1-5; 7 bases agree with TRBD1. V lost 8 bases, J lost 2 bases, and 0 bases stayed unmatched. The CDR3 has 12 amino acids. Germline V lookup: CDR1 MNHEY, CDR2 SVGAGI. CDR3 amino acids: CASGQGNQPQHF. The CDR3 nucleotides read TGTGCCAGCGGACAGGGCAATCAGCCCCAGCATTTT.

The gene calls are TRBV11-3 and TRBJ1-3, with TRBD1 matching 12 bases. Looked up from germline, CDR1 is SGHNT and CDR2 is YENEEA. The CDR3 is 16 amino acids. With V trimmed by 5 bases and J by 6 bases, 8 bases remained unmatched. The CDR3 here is CASSPRGQGAANTIYF. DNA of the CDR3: TGTGCCAGCAGCCCCCGGGGACAGGGGGCTGCAAACACCATATATTTT.

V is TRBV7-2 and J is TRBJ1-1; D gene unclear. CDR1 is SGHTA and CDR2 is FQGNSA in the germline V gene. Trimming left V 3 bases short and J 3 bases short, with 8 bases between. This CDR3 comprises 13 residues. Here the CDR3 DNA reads TGTGCCAGCAGCTTTAGCCCCTACACTGAAGCTTTCTTT. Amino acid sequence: CASSFSPYTEAFF.

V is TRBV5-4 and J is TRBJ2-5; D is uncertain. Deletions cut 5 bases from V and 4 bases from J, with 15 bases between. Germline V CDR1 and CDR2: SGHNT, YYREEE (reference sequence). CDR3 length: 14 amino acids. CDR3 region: CASSFASGTETQYF. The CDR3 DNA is TGTGCCAGCAGTTTCGCTTCAGGTACAGAGACCCAGTACTTC.

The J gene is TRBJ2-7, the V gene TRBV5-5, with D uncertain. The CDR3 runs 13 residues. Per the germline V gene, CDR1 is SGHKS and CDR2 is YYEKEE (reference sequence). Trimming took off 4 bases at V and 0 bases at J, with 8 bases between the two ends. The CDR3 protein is CASSHPNSYEQYF. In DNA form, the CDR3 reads TGTGCCAGCAGCCACCCCAACTCCTACGAGCAGTACTTC.

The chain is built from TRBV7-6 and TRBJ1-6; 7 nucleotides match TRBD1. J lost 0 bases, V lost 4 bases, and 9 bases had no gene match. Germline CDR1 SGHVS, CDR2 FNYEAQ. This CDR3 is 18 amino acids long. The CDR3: CASSSEGQASSYNSPLHF. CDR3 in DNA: TGTGCCAGCAGCTCGGAAGGACAGGCGAGCTCCTATAATTCACCCCTCCACTTT.

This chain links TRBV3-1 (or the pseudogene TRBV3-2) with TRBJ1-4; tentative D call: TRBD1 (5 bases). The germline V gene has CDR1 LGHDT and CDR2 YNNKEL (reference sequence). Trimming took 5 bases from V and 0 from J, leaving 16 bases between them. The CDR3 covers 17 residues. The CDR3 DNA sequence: TGTGCCAGCAGCATCCAGGGATGGGGTGCAACTAATGAAAAACTGTTTTTT. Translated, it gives CASSIQGWGATNEKLFF.

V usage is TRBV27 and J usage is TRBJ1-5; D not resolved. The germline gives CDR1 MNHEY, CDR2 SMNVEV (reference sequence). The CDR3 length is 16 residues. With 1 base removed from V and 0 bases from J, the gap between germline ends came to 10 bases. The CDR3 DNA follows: TGTGCCAGCAGTTTATATCTAGGTAATAGCAATCAGCCCCAGCATTTT. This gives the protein CASSLYLGNSNQPQHF.

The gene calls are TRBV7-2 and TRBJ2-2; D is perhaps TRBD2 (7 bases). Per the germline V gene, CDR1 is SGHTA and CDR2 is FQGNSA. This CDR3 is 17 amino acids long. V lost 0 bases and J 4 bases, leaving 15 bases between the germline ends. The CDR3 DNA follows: TGTGCCAGCAGCTTAGCGGGGGGGGCGCTGGCCACCGGGGAGCTGTTTTTT. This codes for CASSLAGGALATGELFF. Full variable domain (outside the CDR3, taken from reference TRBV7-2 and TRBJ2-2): GAGVSQSPSNKVTEKGKDVELRCDPISGHTALYWYRQSLGQGLEFLIYFQGNSAPDKSGLPSDRFSAERTGGSVSTLTIQRTQQEDSAVYLCASSLAGGALATGELFFGEGSRLTVL.

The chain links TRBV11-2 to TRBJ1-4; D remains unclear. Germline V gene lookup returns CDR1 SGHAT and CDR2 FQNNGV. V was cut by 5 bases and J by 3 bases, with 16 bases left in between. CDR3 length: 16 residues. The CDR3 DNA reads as TGTGCCAGCAGCCCCCGGGAGCCTGCGGCTAATGAAAAACTGTTTTTT. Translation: CASSPREPAANEKLFF.

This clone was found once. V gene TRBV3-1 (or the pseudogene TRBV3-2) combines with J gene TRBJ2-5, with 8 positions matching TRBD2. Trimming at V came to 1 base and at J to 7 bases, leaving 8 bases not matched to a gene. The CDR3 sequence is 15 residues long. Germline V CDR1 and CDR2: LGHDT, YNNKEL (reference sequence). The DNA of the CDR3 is TGTGCCAGCAGCCAAGGCGGGGGGTCCGGTCGGACCCAGTACTTC. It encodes CASSQGGGSGRTQYF.

CDR3 region: CASSTFRTGDRHNYGYTF. CDR3 DNA sequence: TGTGCCAGCAGTACCTTTCGGACAGGGGATCGGCACAACTATGGCTACACCTTC. This chain connects TRBV27 to TRBJ1-2, with 9 bases matching TRBD1. The CDR3 runs 18 residues. The ends lost 5 bases at V and 2 bases at J; junction bases unmatched: 15. CDR1 is MNHEY and CDR2 is SMNVEV in the germline V gene (reference sequence).

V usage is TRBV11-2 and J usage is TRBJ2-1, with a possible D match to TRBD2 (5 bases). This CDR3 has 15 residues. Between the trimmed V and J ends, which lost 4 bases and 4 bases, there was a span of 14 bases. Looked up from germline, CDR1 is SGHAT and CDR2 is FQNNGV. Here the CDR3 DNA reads TGTGCCAGCAGCTCCGTACCCGGGGTATACAATGAGCAGTTCTTC. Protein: CASSSVPGVYNEQFF.

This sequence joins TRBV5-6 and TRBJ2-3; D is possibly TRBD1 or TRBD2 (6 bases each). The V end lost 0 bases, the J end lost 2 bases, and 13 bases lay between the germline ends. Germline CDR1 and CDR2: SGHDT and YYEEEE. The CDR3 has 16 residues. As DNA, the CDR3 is TGTGCCAGCAGCTTGGGAATAGGGGGGTACACAGATACGCAGTATTTT. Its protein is CASSLGIGGYTDTQYF.